This T cell receptor beta chain was identified during a study of shared clonotypes between healthy human individuals. Produced via immunoSEQ multiplex PCR; TCRdb's table is partial and in-frame only. There are over 2 million clones in the sample; 85% to 95% occur only once, and around 0.13% lies in the top ten. Germline CDR1 is LNHDA and CDR2 is SQIVND (reference sequence). The CDR3 consists of 14 residues. V was pared by 3 bases and J by 9 bases, with 12 bases between. Sequencing was performed on naive CD4+ T cells sorted from blood. Subset in this sample: CD45RA+ positively selected. The receptor comes from a young man in good health. The chain couples TRBV19 to TRBJ1-6; no clear D gene. CDR3 sequence reads: CASSIDLNRSPLHF. The DNA for the CDR3 is TGTGCCAGTAGTATCGACTTAAATCGTTCACCCCTCCACTTT.